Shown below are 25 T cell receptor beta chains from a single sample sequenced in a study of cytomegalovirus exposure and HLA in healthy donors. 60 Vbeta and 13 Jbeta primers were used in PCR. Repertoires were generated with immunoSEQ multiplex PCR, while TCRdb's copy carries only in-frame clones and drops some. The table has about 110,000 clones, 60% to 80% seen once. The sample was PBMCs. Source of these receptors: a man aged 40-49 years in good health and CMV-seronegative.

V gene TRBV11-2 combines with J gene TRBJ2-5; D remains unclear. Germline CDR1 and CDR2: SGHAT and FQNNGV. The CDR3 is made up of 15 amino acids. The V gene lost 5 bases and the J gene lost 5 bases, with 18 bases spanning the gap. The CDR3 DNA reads TGTGCCAGCAGCCCCACGAGTACCTCCCGGGAGACCCAGTACTTC. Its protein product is CASSPTSTSRETQYF. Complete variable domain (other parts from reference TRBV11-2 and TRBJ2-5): EAGVAQSPRYKIIEKRQSVAFWCNPISGHATLYWYQQILGQGPKLLIQFQNNGVVDDSQLPKDRFSAERLKGVDSTLKIQPAKLEDSAVYLCASSPTSTSRETQYFGPGTRLLVL.

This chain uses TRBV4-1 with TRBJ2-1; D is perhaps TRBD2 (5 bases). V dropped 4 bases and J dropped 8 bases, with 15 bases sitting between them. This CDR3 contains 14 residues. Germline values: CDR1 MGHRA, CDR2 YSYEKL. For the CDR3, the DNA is TGCGCCAGCAGCCCATTAACCTCGCGGGATGAGCAGTTCTTC. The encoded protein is CASSPLTSRDEQFF.

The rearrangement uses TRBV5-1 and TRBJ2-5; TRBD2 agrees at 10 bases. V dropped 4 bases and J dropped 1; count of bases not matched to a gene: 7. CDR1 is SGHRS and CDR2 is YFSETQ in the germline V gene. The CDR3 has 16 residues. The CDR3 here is CASSRRLAGAQETQYF. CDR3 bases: TGCGCCAGCAGCCGGAGGCTAGCGGGGGCCCAAGAGACCCAGTACTTC. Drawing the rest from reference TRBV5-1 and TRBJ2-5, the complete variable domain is KAGVTQTPRYLIKTRGQQVTLSCSPISGHRSVSWYQQTPGQGLQFLFEYFSETQRNKGNFPGRFSGRQFSNSRSEMNVSTLELGDSALYLCASSRRLAGAQETQYFGPGTRLLVL.

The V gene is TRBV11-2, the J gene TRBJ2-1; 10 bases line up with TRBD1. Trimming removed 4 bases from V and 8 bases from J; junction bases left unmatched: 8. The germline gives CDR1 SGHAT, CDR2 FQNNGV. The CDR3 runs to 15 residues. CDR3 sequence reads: CASSSTGGYGDEQFF. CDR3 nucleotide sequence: TGTGCCAGCAGCTCGACAGGGGGCTACGGGGATGAGCAGTTCTTC.

For the CDR3, the DNA is TGTGCCACCAGCAGAGGGGGGGAGCAGCTTGAAGCTTTCTTT. It is translated as CATSRGGEQLEAFF. The V gene is TRBV15, the J gene TRBJ1-1; TRBD1 is a possible D gene (5 bases). Germline V gene sequence: CDR1 LNHNV, CDR2 YYDKDF (reference sequence). The length of the CDR3 is 14 residues. V lost 1 base and J lost 7, with 13 bases in between.

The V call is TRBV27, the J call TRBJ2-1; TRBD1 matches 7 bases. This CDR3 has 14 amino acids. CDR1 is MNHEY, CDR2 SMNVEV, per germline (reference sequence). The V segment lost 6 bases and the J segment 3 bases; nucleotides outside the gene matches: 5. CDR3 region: CASSPAGGYNEQFF. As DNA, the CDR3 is TGTGCCAGCAGCCCTGCAGGGGGCTACAATGAGCAGTTCTTC.

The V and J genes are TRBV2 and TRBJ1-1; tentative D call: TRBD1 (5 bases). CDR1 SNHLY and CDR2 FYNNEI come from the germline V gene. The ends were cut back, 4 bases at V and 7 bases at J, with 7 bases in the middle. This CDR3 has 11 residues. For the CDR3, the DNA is TGTGCCAGCAGTGTGACAGTTGAAGCTTTCTTT. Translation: CASSVTVEAFF.

This chain's CDR3 is CASRLTGGSNQPQHF. The DNA for the CDR3 is TGTGCCAGCAGGCTCACAGGGGGAAGCAATCAGCCCCAGCATTTT. This chain joins TRBV5-5 and TRBJ1-5, with TRBD1 matching over 8 bases. Per germline, CDR1 SGHKS and CDR2 YYEKEE (reference sequence). The V gene end was trimmed by 5 bases and the J gene end by 1 base; junction bases not matched to a gene: 5. The CDR3 consists of 15 residues.

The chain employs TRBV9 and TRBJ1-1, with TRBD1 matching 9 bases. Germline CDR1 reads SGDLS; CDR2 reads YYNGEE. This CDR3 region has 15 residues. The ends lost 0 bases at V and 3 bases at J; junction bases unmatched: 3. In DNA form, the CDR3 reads TGTGCCAGCAGCGTAGGAGGGACAGGGCACACTGAAGCTTTCTTT. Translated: CASSVGGTGHTEAFF.

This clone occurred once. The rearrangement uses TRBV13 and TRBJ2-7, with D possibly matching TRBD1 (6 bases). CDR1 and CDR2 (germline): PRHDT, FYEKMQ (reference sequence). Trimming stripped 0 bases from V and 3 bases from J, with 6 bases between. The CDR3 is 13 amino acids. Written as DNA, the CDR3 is TGTGCCAGCAGCTTAGGACAGGGCTACGAGCAGTACTTC. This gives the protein CASSLGQGYEQYF.

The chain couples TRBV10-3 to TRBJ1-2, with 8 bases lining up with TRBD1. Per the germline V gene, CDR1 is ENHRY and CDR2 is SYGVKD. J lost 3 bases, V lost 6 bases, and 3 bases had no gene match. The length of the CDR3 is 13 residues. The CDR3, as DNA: TGTGCCATCAGGACAGGGGCTGACTATGGCTACACCTTC. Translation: CAIRTGADYGYTF.

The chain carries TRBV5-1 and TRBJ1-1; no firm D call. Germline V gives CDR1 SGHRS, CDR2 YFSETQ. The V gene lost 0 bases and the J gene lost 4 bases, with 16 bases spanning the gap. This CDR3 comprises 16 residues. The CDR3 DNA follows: TGCGCCAGCAGCTTGGCCCGGGGAGGGCTGCCCACTGAAGCTTTCTTT. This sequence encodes CASSLARGGLPTEAFF.

The CDR3 region is CASSLYNPNYGYTF. DNA for the CDR3: TGCGCCAGCAGCTTGTACAACCCAAACTATGGCTACACCTTC. The V and J genes are TRBV5-1 and TRBJ1-2, with D unclear. The V end lost 1 base, the J end lost 2 bases, and 9 bases lay between the germline ends. The germline gives CDR1 SGHRS, CDR2 YFSETQ. This CDR3 has 14 amino acids.

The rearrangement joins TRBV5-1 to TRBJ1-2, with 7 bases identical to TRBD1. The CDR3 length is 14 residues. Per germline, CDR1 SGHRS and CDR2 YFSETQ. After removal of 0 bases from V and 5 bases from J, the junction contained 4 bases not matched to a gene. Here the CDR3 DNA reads TGCGCCAGCAGCTTGGGACAGGGCCGGTATGGCTACACCTTC. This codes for CASSLGQGRYGYTF.

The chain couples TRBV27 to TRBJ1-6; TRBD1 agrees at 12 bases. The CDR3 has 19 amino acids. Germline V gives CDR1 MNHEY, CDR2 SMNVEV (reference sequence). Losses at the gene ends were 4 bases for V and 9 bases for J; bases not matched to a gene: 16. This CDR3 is CASSSSGTGGAYGGSPLHF. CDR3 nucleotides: TGTGCCAGCAGTTCCTCCGGGACAGGGGGCGCCTACGGGGGTTCACCCCTCCACTTT.

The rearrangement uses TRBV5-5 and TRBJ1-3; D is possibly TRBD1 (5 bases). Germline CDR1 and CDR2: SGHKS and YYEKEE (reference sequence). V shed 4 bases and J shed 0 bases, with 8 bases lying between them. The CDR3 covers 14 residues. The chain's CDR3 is CASSTGLSGNTIYF. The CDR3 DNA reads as TGTGCCAGCAGCACAGGCCTCTCTGGAAACACCATATATTTT.

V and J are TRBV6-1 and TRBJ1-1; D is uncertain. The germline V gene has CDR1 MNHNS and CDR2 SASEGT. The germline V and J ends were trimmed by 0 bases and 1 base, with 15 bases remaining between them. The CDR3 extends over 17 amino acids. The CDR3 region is CASSEARFGAGNTEAFF. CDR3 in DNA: TGTGCCAGCAGTGAAGCGCGCTTTGGTGCGGGGAACACTGAAGCTTTCTTT.

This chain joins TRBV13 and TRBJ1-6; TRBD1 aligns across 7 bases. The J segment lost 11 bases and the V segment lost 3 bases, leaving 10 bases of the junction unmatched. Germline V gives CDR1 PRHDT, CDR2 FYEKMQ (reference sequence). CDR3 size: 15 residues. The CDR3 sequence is CASSFTGAEGAPLHF. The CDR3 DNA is TGTGCCAGCAGCTTTACAGGGGCCGAGGGTGCACCCCTCCACTTT.

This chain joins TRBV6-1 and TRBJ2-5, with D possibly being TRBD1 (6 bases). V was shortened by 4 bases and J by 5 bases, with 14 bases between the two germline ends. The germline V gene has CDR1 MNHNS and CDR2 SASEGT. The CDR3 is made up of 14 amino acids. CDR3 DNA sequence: TGTGCCAGCAGTGCTAGGGGGTTCAGGGAGACCCAGTACTTC. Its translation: CASSARGFRETQYF.

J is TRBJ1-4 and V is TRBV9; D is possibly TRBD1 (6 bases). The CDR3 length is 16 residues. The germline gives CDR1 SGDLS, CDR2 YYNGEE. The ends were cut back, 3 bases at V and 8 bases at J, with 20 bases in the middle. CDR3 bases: TGTGCCAGCAGCGCGCGGGGGGGGCAGGGCGACGAAAAACTGTTTTTT. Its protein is CASSARGGQGDEKLFF.

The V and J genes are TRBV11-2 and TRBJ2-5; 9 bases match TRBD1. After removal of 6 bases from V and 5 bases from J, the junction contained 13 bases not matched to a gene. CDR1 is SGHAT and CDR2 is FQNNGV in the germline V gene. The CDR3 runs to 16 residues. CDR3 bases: TGTGCCAGCAGACTTAGCCTGTACAGGGGGCGTGAGACCCAGTACTTC. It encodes CASRLSLYRGRETQYF.

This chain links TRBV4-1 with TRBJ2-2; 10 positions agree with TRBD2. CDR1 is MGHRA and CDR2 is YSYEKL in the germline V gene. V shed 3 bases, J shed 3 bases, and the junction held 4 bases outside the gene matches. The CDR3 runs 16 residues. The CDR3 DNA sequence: TGCGCCAGCAGCCAGCAGCTAGCGGGGGACACCGGGGAGCTGTTTTTT. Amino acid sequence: CASSQQLAGDTGELFF.

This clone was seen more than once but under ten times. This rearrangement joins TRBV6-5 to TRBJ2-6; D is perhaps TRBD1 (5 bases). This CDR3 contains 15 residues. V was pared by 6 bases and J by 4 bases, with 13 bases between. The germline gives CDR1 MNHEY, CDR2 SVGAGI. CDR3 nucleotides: TGTGCCAGCAGCAAGTTTAGGGGAGGGGCCAACGTCCTGACTTTC. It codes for CASSKFRGGANVLTF.

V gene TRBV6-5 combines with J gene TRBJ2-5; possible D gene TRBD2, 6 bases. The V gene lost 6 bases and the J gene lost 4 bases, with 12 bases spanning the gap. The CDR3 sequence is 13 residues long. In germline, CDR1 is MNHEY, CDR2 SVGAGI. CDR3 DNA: TGTGCCAGCAGAACCGGGACTTTAGAGACCCAGTACTTC. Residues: CASRTGTLETQYF.

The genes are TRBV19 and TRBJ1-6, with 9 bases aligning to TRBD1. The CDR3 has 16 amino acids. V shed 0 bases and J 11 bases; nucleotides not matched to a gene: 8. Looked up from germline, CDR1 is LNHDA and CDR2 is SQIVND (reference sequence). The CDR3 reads CASSIDGQGTVAPLHF. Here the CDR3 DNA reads TGTGCCAGTAGTATAGACGGACAGGGGACAGTTGCACCCCTCCACTTT.